This passage covers 8 T cell receptor beta chains from one sample sequenced in a study of T cell responses to AZD1222 COVID-19 vaccine. This table comes from immunoSEQ multiplex PCR, and its TCRdb copy is limited to in-frame clones, with some not included. The data show 120,000 or so clones, 80% to 95% seen once. This specimen consisted of peripheral blood, obtained on day 0 of AZD1222 vaccination. The receptors originated from an adult in good health.

The chain has TRBV28 and TRBJ1-4; D unclear. From germline, CDR1 is MDHEN and CDR2 SYDVKM. This CDR3 spans 16 amino acids. The V gene lost 7 bases and the J gene lost 0 bases, with 15 bases spanning the gap. The CDR3 sequence is CASTRLGPATNEKLFF. Here the CDR3 DNA reads TGTGCCAGCACCCGCCTAGGGCCTGCAACTAATGAAAAACTGTTTTTT.

This chain joins TRBV5-1 and TRBJ2-1; the match to TRBD1 covers 9 bases. The J segment lost 4 bases and the V segment lost 2 bases, leaving 1 base of the junction unmatched. The CDR3 runs 14 residues. Looked up from germline, CDR1 is SGHRS and CDR2 is YFSETQ. DNA of the CDR3: TGCGCCAGCAGCTTAGGGACAGGGTACAATGAGCAGTTCTTC. It is translated as CASSLGTGYNEQFF.

This chain uses TRBV5-5 with TRBJ2-7; D unclear. Germline loops: CDR1 SGHKS, CDR2 YYEKEE (reference sequence). V lost 5 bases and J lost 4, with 16 bases in between. This CDR3 has 14 amino acids. In nucleotides, the CDR3 is TGTGCCAGCAGGTTGAACAGCATCGGGTACGAGCAGTACTTC. It specifies CASRLNSIGYEQYF.

The gene calls are TRBV6-5 and TRBJ2-7; maybe TRBD1 (6 bases). Per germline, CDR1 MNHEY and CDR2 SVGAGI. This CDR3 spans 13 amino acids. The germline V and J ends were trimmed by 6 bases and 1 base, with 10 bases remaining between them. CDR3 coding DNA: TGTGCCAGCAGCCTTGGACAGTCCTACGAGCAGTACTTC. Translated: CASSLGQSYEQYF.

This clone was recorded only once. This sequence joins TRBV19 and TRBJ2-1, with 9 positions matching TRBD2. Germline assignment: CDR1 LNHDA and CDR2 SQIVND (reference sequence). The CDR3 covers 16 residues. V was pared by 3 bases and J by 5 bases, with 8 bases of the junction left unmatched. For the CDR3, the DNA is TGTGCCAGTAGTATGTCTGCGGGAGGGAGCCACAATGAGCAGTTCTTC. Translating gives CASSMSAGGSHNEQFF.

V usage is TRBV7-9 and J usage is TRBJ2-5; D tentatively fits TRBD1 or TRBD2 (7 bases each). Looked up from germline, CDR1 is SEHNR and CDR2 is FQNEAQ (reference sequence). The CDR3 loop spans 16 amino acids. Trimming removed 5 bases from V and 5 bases from J, with 21 bases in between. The CDR3 is CASSPYAGGGWETQYF. CDR3 coding DNA: TGTGCCAGCAGCCCTTACGCAGGGGGGGGTTGGGAGACCCAGTACTTC. The full variable domain, with the rest looked up from reference TRBV7-9 and TRBJ2-5, is DTGVSQNPRHKITKRGQNVTFRCDPISEHNRLYWYRQTLGQGPEFLTYFQNEAQLEKSRLLSDRFSAERPKGSFSTLEIQRTEQGDSAMYLCASSPYAGGGWETQYFGPGTRLLVL.

The chain links TRBV3-1 (or the pseudogene TRBV3-2) to TRBJ1-1; D ambiguous. The CDR3 covers 16 residues. CDR1 is LGHDT and CDR2 is YNNKEL in the germline V gene (reference sequence). V shed 0 bases and J shed 3 bases, with 14 bases lying between them. CDR3 sequence: CASSQDLSYLDTEAFF. The CDR3 nucleotides are TGTGCCAGCAGCCAAGATTTAAGTTACCTCGACACTGAAGCTTTCTTT.

The V call is TRBV24-1, the J call TRBJ2-3; D could derive from TRBD1 or TRBD2 (5 bases each). The CDR3 is 15 residues long. Germline V gene data show CDR1 as KGHDR and CDR2 as SFDVKD. V was pared by 5 bases and J by 0 bases, with 11 bases between. In nucleotides, the CDR3 is TGTGCCACCAGTGGGGGAGAGGGGAGCACAGATACGCAGTATTTT. Translation: CATSGGEGSTDTQYF.